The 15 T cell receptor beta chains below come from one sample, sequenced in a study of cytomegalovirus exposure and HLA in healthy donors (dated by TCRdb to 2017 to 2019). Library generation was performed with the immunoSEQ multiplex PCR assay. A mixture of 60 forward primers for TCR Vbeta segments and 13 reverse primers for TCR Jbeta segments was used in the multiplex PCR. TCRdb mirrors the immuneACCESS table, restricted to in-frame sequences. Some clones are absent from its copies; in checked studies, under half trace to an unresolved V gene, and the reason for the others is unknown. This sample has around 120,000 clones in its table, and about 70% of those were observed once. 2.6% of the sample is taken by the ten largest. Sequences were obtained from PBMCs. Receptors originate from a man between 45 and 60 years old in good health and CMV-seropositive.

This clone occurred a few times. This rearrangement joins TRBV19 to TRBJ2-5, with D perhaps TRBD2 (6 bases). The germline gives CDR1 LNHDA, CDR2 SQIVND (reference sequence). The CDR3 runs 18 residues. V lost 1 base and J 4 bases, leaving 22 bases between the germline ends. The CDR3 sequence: CASSIGGTPEPSGETQYF. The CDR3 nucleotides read TGTGCCAGTAGTATAGGCGGGACTCCCGAGCCCTCCGGAGAGACCCAGTACTTC.

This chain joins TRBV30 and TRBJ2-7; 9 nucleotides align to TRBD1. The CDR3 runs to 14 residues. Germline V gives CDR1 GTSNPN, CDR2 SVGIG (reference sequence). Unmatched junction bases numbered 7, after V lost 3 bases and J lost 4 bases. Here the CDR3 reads CAWRPGQGSYEQYF. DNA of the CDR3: TGTGCCTGGAGACCGGGACAGGGAAGTTACGAGCAGTACTTC.

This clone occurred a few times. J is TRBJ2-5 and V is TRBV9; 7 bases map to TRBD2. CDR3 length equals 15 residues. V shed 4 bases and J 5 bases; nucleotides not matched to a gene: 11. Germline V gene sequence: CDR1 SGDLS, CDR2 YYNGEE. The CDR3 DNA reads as TGTGCCAGCAGCTTCGCCCCCATTAGCGGGGAGACCCAGTACTTC. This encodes CASSFAPISGETQYF.

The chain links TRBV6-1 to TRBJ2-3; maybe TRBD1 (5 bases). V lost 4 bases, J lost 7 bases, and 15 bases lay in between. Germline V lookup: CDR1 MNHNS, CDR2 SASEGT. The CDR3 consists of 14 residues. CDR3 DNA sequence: TGTGCCAGCAGTGGAAGGGGAATAGGGTATACGCAGTATTTT. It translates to CASSGRGIGYTQYF.

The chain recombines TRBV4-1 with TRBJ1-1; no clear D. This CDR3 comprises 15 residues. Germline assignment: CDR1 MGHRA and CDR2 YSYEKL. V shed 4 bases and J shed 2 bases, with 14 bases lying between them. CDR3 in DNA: TGCGCCAGCAGCCCCGAAGGAAGACTCAACACTGAAGCTTTCTTT. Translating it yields CASSPEGRLNTEAFF.

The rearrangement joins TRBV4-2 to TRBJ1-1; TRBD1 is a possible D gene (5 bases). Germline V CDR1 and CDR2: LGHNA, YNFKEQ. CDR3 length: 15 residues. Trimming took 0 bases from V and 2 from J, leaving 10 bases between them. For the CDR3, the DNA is TGTGCCAGCAGCCAAGAAGCGGGGGTTAACACTGAAGCTTTCTTT. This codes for CASSQEAGVNTEAFF.

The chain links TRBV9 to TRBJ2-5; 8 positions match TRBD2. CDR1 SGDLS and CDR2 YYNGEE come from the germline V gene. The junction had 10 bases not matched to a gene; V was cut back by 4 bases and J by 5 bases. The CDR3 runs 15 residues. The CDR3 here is CASSSVREEGETQYF. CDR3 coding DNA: TGTGCCAGCAGCTCGGTGCGGGAGGAAGGGGAGACCCAGTACTTC.

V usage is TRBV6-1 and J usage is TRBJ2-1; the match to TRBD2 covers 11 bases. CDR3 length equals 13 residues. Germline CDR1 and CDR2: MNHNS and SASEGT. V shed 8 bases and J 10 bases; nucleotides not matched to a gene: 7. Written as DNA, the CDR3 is TGTGCCAGCGGGGTAGCGGGAGGGGGCGAGCAGTTCTTC. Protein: CASGVAGGGEQFF.

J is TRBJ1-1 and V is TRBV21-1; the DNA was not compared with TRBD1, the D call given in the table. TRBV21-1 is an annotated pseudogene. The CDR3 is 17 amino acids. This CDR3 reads CASSKEQGTGKDTEAFF. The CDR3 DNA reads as TGTGCCAGCAGCAAAGAACAAGGGACAGGGAAGGACACTGAAGCTTTCTTT.

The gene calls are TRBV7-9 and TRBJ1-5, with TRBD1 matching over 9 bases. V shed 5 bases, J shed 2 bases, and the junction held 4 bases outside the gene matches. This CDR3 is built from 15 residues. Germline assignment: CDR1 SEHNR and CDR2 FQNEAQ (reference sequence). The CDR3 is CASSKDRGGNQPQHF. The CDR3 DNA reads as TGTGCCAGCAGCAAGGACAGGGGTGGCAATCAGCCCCAGCATTTT.

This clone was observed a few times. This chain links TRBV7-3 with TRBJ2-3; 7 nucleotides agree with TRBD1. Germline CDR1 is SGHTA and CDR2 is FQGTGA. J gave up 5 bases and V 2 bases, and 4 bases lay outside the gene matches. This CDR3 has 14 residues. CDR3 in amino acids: CASSLAGGRDTQYF. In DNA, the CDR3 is TGTGCCAGCAGCTTAGCAGGGGGACGAGATACGCAGTATTTT.

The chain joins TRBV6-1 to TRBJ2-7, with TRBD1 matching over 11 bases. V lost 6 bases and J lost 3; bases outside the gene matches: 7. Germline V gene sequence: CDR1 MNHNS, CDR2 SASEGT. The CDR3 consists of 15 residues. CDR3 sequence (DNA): TGTGCCAGCAGCCTAGGGACAGGGGGGGGCTACGAGCAGTACTTC. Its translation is CASSLGTGGGYEQYF.

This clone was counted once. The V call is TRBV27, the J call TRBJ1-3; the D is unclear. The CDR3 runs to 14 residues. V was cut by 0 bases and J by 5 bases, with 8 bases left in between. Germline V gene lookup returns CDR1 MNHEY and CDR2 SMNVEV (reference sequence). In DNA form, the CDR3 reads TGTGCCAGCAGTTTATCGAGGTTCAGAAACACCATATATTTT. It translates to CASSLSRFRNTIYF.

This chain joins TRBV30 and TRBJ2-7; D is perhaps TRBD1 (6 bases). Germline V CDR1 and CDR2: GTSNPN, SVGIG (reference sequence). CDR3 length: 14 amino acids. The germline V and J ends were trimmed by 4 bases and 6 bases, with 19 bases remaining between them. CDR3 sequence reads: CAWTTGNTVVEQYF. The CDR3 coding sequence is TGTGCCTGGACTACAGGGAATACAGTAGTCGAGCAGTACTTC.

Written as DNA, the CDR3 is TGCGCCAGCAGCCGGGAGGGAGGGGAGGGTACCGAGCAGTACTTC. Amino acid sequence: CASSREGGEGTEQYF. The chain couples TRBV4-1 to TRBJ2-7, with 7 positions matching TRBD2. Germline V gene lookup returns CDR1 MGHRA and CDR2 YSYEKL. The CDR3 totals 15 residues. V was pared by 4 bases and J by 6 bases, with 12 bases of the junction left unmatched.